These T cell receptor beta chains were read from a single sample in a study of blood T cell repertoires in COVID-19. Generated by immunoSEQ multiplex PCR, the TCRdb table keeps only in-frame clones and is missing some. Seen here are hundreds of thousands of clones, around 90% observed once, and the top ten hold 8.9%. The sample was PBMCs or T cells enriched from blood (not recorded which). The origin of the receptors is a woman aged 18-35 years who had recovered from COVID-19. Each CDR3 is given with its conserved first and last residue. Fields, in order: J gene, clone size, CDR3 length, V gene, D gene, CDR3 DNA, CDR3 protein. D genes are given only for firm matches. Rows give clone size only sometimes, using once, few, many, or a class for an expanded clone.

>TRBJ2-7|-|14|TRBV11-2|-
TGTGCCAGCAGCCAGGCGGGAACCGTTAACGAGCAGTACTTC
CASSQAGTVNEQYF
>TRBJ1-1|-|16|TRBV5-1|-
TGCGCCAGCAGCTTGGGAAATGGCAGGGAAGGGACTGAAGCTTTCTTT
CASSLGNGREGTEAFF
>TRBJ1-4|-|14|TRBV19|TRBD1
TGTGCCAGTAGAGCCCGGGACAGGAATGAAAAACTGTTTTTT
CASRARDRNEKLFF
>TRBJ2-5|-|13|TRBV20-1|-
TGCAGTGCTAGTGACCCTAACCGGGAGACCCAGTACTTC
CSASDPNRETQYF
>TRBJ1-1|-|15|TRBV18|TRBD1
TGTGCCAGCTCCAACCAAGGGGGCAGGATCACTGAAGCTTTCTTT
CASSNQGGRITEAFF
>TRBJ2-1|once|13|TRBV5-4|-
TGTGCCAGCAGCTATCAAAATTACAATGAGCAGTTCTTC
CASSYQNYNEQFF
>TRBJ1-2|-|17|TRBV7-8|TRBD1
TGTGCCAGCAACGAATTAAATGGGGTTTCGGACAGGGCTGGCTACACCTTC
CASNELNGVSDRAGYTF
>TRBJ1-5|-|15|TRBV28|-
TGTGCCAGCAGTTTACAGCGGTTCAGCAATCAGCCCCAGCATTTT
CASSLQRFSNQPQHF
>TRBJ2-3|-|12|TRBV6-5|-
TGTGCCAGCAACCCGGGGTTGGATACGCAGTATTTT
CASNPGLDTQYF
>TRBJ2-1|-|12|TRBV29-1|-
TGCAGCGCTCAGACAGATTACAATGAGCAGTTCTTC
CSAQTDYNEQFF
>TRBJ1-3|once|14|TRBV4-3|-
TGCGCCAGCAGCCGTACAGCAACTGGAAACACCATATATTTT
CASSRTATGNTIYF
>TRBJ1-2|-|15|TRBV28|TRBD1
TGTGCCAGCAGTGAACAGGGGCCCCCGGGCTATGGCTACACCTTC
CASSEQGPPGYGYTF
>TRBJ2-1|-|13|TRBV7-3|-
TGTGCCAGCAGCTTCGTCGTAAACAATGAGCAGTTCTTC
CASSFVVNNEQFF
>TRBJ2-1|-|16|TRBV5-5|TRBD2
TGTGCCAGCAGCCTTCTAGCGGGGGAATCCTACAATGAGCAGTTCTTC
CASSLLAGESYNEQFF
>TRBJ2-7|-|18|TRBV9|TRBD2
TGTGCCAGCAGCGTTGGGATTAATATGGGACTAGCGACCGACGAGCAGTACTTC
CASSVGINMGLATDEQYF